The 32 T cell receptor beta chains below come from one sample, sequenced in a study of blood T cell repertoires in COVID-19. Sequenced by immunoSEQ multiplex PCR; TCRdb stores in-frame clones only, minus some. The sample has about 260,000 clones, roughly 84% seen once. The sequenced sample consisted of peripheral blood. These receptors were collected from a woman aged 40 to 55 who had recovered from COVID-19.

This clone was detected once. The chain links TRBV4-1 to TRBJ2-7; 7 bases line up with TRBD1. Germline values: CDR1 MGHRA, CDR2 YSYEKL. The CDR3 has 16 amino acids. J gave up 5 bases and V 4 bases, and 14 bases lay outside the gene matches. The CDR3 is CASSPTSPTGHHEQYF. The CDR3 DNA is TGCGCCAGCAGCCCAACCTCCCCGACAGGGCACCACGAGCAGTACTTC.

The chain employs TRBV27 and TRBJ1-4, with D unclear. CDR3 length equals 14 residues. V was cut by 3 bases and J by 5 bases, with 10 bases left in between. Germline V lookup: CDR1 MNHEY, CDR2 SMNVEV (reference sequence). The CDR3 nucleotides are TGTGCCAGCAGTTTGCGGGTAGGAAATGAAAAACTGTTTTTT. Amino acids: CASSLRVGNEKLFF.

J is TRBJ2-5 and V is TRBV7-2; the D gene is possibly TRBD1 (5 bases). Germline V gives CDR1 SGHTA, CDR2 FQGNSA. With 10 bases removed from V and 2 bases from J, the gap between germline ends came to 14 bases. CDR3 length: 13 amino acids. The CDR3 is CATQPRTQETQYF. The DNA for the CDR3 is TGTGCCACACAACCTAGGACACAAGAGACCCAGTACTTC.

CDR3 DNA sequence: TGTGCCAGCAGCTTAGAACTAGCGAGCGTGGATACGCAGTATTTT. Its translation: CASSLELASVDTQYF. The chain couples TRBV7-7 to TRBJ2-3, with 7 bases aligning to TRBD2. J gave up 6 bases and V 1 base, and 7 bases lay outside the gene matches. The CDR3 totals 15 residues. Germline assignment: CDR1 SSHAT and CDR2 FNYEAQ (reference sequence).

This chain joins TRBV27 and TRBJ2-7; possibly TRBD1 for D (5 bases). V lost 2 bases and J 2 bases, leaving 7 bases between the germline ends. Germline CDR1 MNHEY, CDR2 SMNVEV (reference sequence). CDR3 length: 13 residues. The CDR3 DNA follows: TGTGCCAGCAGTTTACAGGGTACCTACGAGCAGTACTTC. This gives the protein CASSLQGTYEQYF.

The J gene is TRBJ1-3, the V gene TRBV18; D not certain. The CDR3 totals 17 residues. Germline V lookup: CDR1 KGHSH, CDR2 LQKENI. Trimming stripped 3 bases from V and 0 bases from J, with 15 bases between. CDR3 DNA sequence: TGTGCCAGCTCACCCCTCAGGAATCTTAACTCTGGAAACACCATATATTTT. Protein sequence: CASSPLRNLNSGNTIYF.

As DNA, the CDR3 is TGTGCCAGCAGTACCCGGGGGAACATTCAGTACTTC. It specifies CASSTRGNIQYF. The J gene is TRBJ2-4, the V gene TRBV28; perhaps TRBD2 as D (6 bases). Trimming removed 5 bases from V and 7 bases from J, with 9 bases in between. Germline V gene lookup returns CDR1 MDHEN and CDR2 SYDVKM. This CDR3 region has 12 residues.

This clone was seen once. V is TRBV11-2 and J is TRBJ1-2; D is possibly TRBD1 (5 bases). V was clipped by 5 bases and J by 9 bases, with 16 bases between them. There are 13 residues in the CDR3. Germline CDR1 and CDR2: SGHAT and FQNNGV. The CDR3 DNA follows: TGTGCCAGCAGCAAGCAGGCCTTGGACAGCTACACCTTC. This codes for CASSKQALDSYTF.

The V and J genes are TRBV2 and TRBJ2-3; the D gene is possibly TRBD2 (6 bases). The CDR3 spans 14 residues. Germline CDR1 SNHLY, CDR2 FYNNEI. V shed 2 bases and J shed 4 bases, with 10 bases lying between them. The CDR3 sequence is CASSEQSGADTQYF. The CDR3 nucleotides read TGTGCCAGCAGTGAACAGTCGGGGGCAGATACGCAGTATTTT.

The chain employs TRBV15 and TRBJ2-2, with unresolved D. Trimming shortened V by 0 bases and J by 1 base, and 3 bases separated the two germline ends. In germline, CDR1 is LNHNV, CDR2 YYDKDF (reference sequence). This CDR3 region has 14 residues. Here the CDR3 DNA reads TGTGCCACCAGCAGAGACGGGAACACCGGGGAGCTGTTTTTT. Its translation: CATSRDGNTGELFF.

This sequence joins TRBV4-2 and TRBJ2-7, with a possible D match to TRBD2 (5 bases). Between the trimmed V and J ends, which lost 0 bases and 4 bases, there was a span of 10 bases. Germline V gene sequence: CDR1 LGHNA, CDR2 YNFKEQ. This CDR3 contains 14 residues. CDR3 loop: CASSQDGRKYEQYF. CDR3 coding DNA: TGTGCCAGCAGCCAAGATGGGAGAAAATACGAGCAGTACTTC.

This chain joins TRBV19 and TRBJ1-3; 8 nucleotides align to TRBD1. The V segment lost 5 bases and the J segment 0 bases; nucleotides outside the gene matches: 6. Germline V gene lookup returns CDR1 LNHDA and CDR2 SQIVND (reference sequence). The CDR3 is 16 residues long. The CDR3 sequence: CASSAGQGHSGNTIYF. The CDR3 DNA reads as TGTGCCAGTAGTGCCGGACAGGGACACTCTGGAAACACCATATATTTT.

The gene calls are TRBV11-2 and TRBJ1-6; D is unclear. CDR1 SGHAT and CDR2 FQNNGV come from the germline V gene. V lost 0 bases and J lost 5, with 8 bases in between. The CDR3 totals 15 residues. Written as DNA, the CDR3 is TGTGCCAGCAGCTTAGAACCGGGAAATAATTCACCCCTCCACTTT. Translation gives CASSLEPGNNSPLHF.

The genes are TRBV18 and TRBJ2-7; TRBD2 agrees at 8 bases. The CDR3 is made up of 15 amino acids. The V segment lost 4 bases and the J segment 2 bases; nucleotides outside the gene matches: 7. Germline V gene sequence: CDR1 KGHSH, CDR2 LQKENI. CDR3 amino acids: CASSLRTAGAYEQYF. In DNA form, the CDR3 reads TGTGCCAGCTCACTCAGGACAGCGGGGGCCTACGAGCAGTACTTC.

V usage is TRBV4-1 and J usage is TRBJ2-1; 13 bases agree with TRBD2. The CDR3 is 16 amino acids. Trimming at V came to 3 bases and at J to 7 bases, leaving 6 bases not matched to a gene. CDR1 and CDR2 from the germline V gene are MGHRA and YSYEKL. CDR3 nucleotides: TGCGCCAGCAGCCAGCCGGGACTAGCGGGGAAAAATGAGCAGTTCTTC. As protein: CASSQPGLAGKNEQFF.

The rearrangement links TRBV12-3 or TRBV12-4 to TRBJ2-2; D possibly corresponds to TRBD2 (5 bases). This CDR3 spans 12 amino acids. Trimming shortened V by 7 bases and J by 5 bases, and 8 bases separated the two germline ends. CDR3 residues: CASTWETGELFF. Written as DNA, the CDR3 is TGTGCCAGCACATGGGAGACCGGGGAGCTGTTTTTT.

This chain connects TRBV18 to TRBJ1-5, with 7 bases that match TRBD1. This CDR3 has 14 residues. The junction had 6 bases not matched to a gene; V was cut back by 4 bases and J by 6 bases. Germline V gives CDR1 KGHSH, CDR2 LQKENI. The CDR3 spells CASSQTGTSQPQHF. The CDR3 DNA is TGTGCCAGCTCACAGACAGGGACGAGTCAGCCCCAGCATTTT.

V gene TRBV2 combines with J gene TRBJ1-6, with 7 bases matching TRBD1. The CDR3 is made up of 16 amino acids. The germline V gene has CDR1 SNHLY and CDR2 FYNNEI. V was clipped by 2 bases and J by 5 bases; unmatched bases: 6. CDR3 sequence: CASSESGTENNSPLHF. CDR3 in DNA: TGTGCCAGCAGTGAAAGTGGGACAGAGAATAATTCACCCCTCCACTTT.

V gene TRBV5-1 combines with J gene TRBJ2-6; D perhaps matches TRBD1 (5 bases). Per the germline V gene, CDR1 is SGHRS and CDR2 is YFSETQ. V gave up 4 bases and J gave up 2 bases, with 13 bases separating them. The CDR3 has 16 residues. DNA for the CDR3: TGCGCCAGCAGCAGATTAATGGGGCCTGGGGCCAACGTCCTGACTTTC. This translates into CASSRLMGPGANVLTF.

Note on this clone: This sample includes further DNA sequences coding for the same CDR3. The CDR3 bases are TGTGCCAGCAGCGCGACAGGGTCTGGAAACACCATATATTTT. This codes for CASSATGSGNTIYF. The V call is TRBV9, the J call TRBJ1-3, with 7 bases identical to TRBD1. V shed 3 bases and J 1 base; nucleotides not matched to a gene: 1. CDR3 size: 14 residues. Germline lookup yields CDR1 SGDLS and CDR2 YYNGEE.

This sequence joins TRBV6-5 and TRBJ2-7; tentative D call: TRBD2 (7 bases). V lost 7 bases, J lost 6 bases, and 22 bases lay in between. The CDR3 runs to 15 residues. Germline CDR1 MNHEY, CDR2 SVGAGI. In nucleotides, the CDR3 is TGTGCCAGCAAACCACCGGGGGGCCTGGCGGGCGAGCAGTACTTC. As protein: CASKPPGGLAGEQYF.

This rearrangement joins TRBV7-9 to TRBJ1-4; TRBD1 aligns across 8 bases. Looked up from germline, CDR1 is SEHNR and CDR2 is FQNEAQ (reference sequence). This CDR3 has 14 amino acids. J was trimmed by 8 bases and V by 3 bases; bases with no gene match: 5. The CDR3: CASSFQGAGEKLFF. CDR3 bases: TGTGCCAGCAGCTTCCAGGGGGCGGGAGAAAAACTGTTTTTT.

The V and J genes are TRBV5-1 and TRBJ2-3; D gene ambiguous. V was trimmed by 4 bases and J by 0 bases, leaving 15 bases between them. The CDR3 is 16 residues long. Per germline, CDR1 SGHRS and CDR2 YFSETQ. The CDR3 here is CASSQTPGGSTDTQYF. In DNA, the CDR3 is TGCGCCAGCAGCCAAACCCCGGGTGGAAGCACAGATACGCAGTATTTT. Together with reference TRBV5-1 and TRBJ2-3, the CDR3 gives the full variable domain: KAGVTQTPRYLIKTRGQQVTLSCSPISGHRSVSWYQQTPGQGLQFLFEYFSETQRNKGNFPGRFSGRQFSNSRSEMNVSTLELGDSALYLCASSQTPGGSTDTQYFGPGTRLTVL.

The chain couples TRBV28 to TRBJ2-7, with D possibly TRBD1 on 5 matching bases. V lost 2 bases, J lost 2 bases, and 13 bases lay in between. CDR1 MDHEN and CDR2 SYDVKM come from the germline V gene. The CDR3 is made up of 15 amino acids. The CDR3 region is CASSLRATGAYEQYF. The CDR3, as DNA: TGTGCCAGCAGTTTAAGGGCCACAGGTGCCTACGAGCAGTACTTC.

CDR3 amino acids: CAISDSLATGASGNTIYF. In DNA form, the CDR3 reads TGTGCCATCAGTGACTCCCTTGCTACAGGGGCCTCAGGAAACACCATATATTTT. The chain couples TRBV10-3 to TRBJ1-3, with 7 bases identical to TRBD1. Germline CDR1 reads ENHRY; CDR2 reads SYGVKD. The J segment lost 4 bases and the V segment lost 3 bases, leaving 15 bases of the junction unmatched. CDR3 length equals 18 residues.

On this clone itself: Different DNA sequences within this sample yield the same CDR3. V usage is TRBV5-1 and J usage is TRBJ2-5, with 13 bases that match TRBD2. The CDR3 runs 16 residues. With 4 bases clipped from V and 5 bases from J, the junction kept 8 bases outside the gene matches. Germline CDR1 is SGHRS and CDR2 is YFSETQ. The chain's CDR3 is CASSLGLAGAGETQYF. CDR3 coding DNA: TGCGCCAGCAGCCTAGGACTAGCGGGGGCCGGGGAGACCCAGTACTTC.

This chain joins TRBV28 and TRBJ2-7; TRBD2 is a possible D gene (6 bases). Trimming stripped 1 base from V and 5 bases from J, with 12 bases between. The CDR3 covers 14 residues. Germline V gives CDR1 MDHEN, CDR2 SYDVKM. As DNA, the CDR3 is TGTGCCAGCAGTTTATCCCGGGGGTGGGACGAGCAGTACTTC. Translation: CASSLSRGWDEQYF.

The chain is built from TRBV7-9 and TRBJ1-2; D is uncertain. This CDR3 spans 13 amino acids. CDR1 and CDR2 (germline): SEHNR, FQNEAQ (reference sequence). Trimming cost V 1 base and J 1 base, with 4 bases left between them. Written as DNA, the CDR3 is TGTGCCAGCAGCTTAGAGAGTAACTATGGCTACACCTTC. Its translation: CASSLESNYGYTF.

The genes are TRBV11-2 and TRBJ1-1; TRBD1 might be the D (5 bases). This CDR3 is built from 15 residues. Trimming removed 3 bases from V and 3 bases from J, with 14 bases in between. Germline loops: CDR1 SGHAT, CDR2 FQNNGV. CDR3 loop: CASSLMATGDTEAFF. As DNA, the CDR3 is TGTGCCAGCAGCTTGATGGCGACGGGGGACACTGAAGCTTTCTTT.

This chain joins TRBV20-1 and TRBJ2-3; TRBD1 is a possible D gene (6 bases). The CDR3 loop spans 13 amino acids. Germline values: CDR1 DFQATT, CDR2 SNEGSKA (reference sequence). Between the trimmed V and J ends, which lost 3 bases and 5 bases, there was a span of 12 bases. This CDR3 reads CSASSGAIDTQYF. DNA of the CDR3: TGCAGTGCTAGTTCAGGGGCGATAGATACGCAGTATTTT.

The rearrangement uses TRBV5-1 and TRBJ1-1; 8 nucleotides agree with TRBD1. Per the germline V gene, CDR1 is SGHRS and CDR2 is YFSETQ. The junction had 7 bases not matched to a gene; V was cut back by 0 bases and J by 6 bases. The length of the CDR3 is 15 residues. CDR3 sequence reads: CASSLGAGGIAEAFF. The CDR3 nucleotides read TGCGCCAGCAGCTTGGGGGCAGGGGGCATCGCTGAAGCTTTCTTT. The full variable domain, its missing parts supplied by reference TRBV5-1 and TRBJ1-1, is KAGVTQTPRYLIKTRGQQVTLSCSPISGHRSVSWYQQTPGQGLQFLFEYFSETQRNKGNFPGRFSGRQFSNSRSEMNVSTLELGDSALYLCASSLGAGGIAEAFFGQGTRLTVV.

The chain couples TRBV7-2 to TRBJ1-1; no firm D call. This CDR3 has 13 amino acids. The V and J ends lost 1 base and 7 bases respectively, with 10 bases between them. CDR1 and CDR2 (germline): SGHTA, FQGNSA. The CDR3 DNA reads as TGTGCCAGCAGCTTAGGTAGATGGAGTGAAGCTTTCTTT. Amino acids: CASSLGRWSEAFF. Together with reference TRBV7-2 and TRBJ1-1, the CDR3 gives the full variable domain: GAGVSQSPSNKVTEKGKDVELRCDPISGHTALYWYRQSLGQGLEFLIYFQGNSAPDKSGLPSDRFSAERTGGSVSTLTIQRTQQEDSAVYLCASSLGRWSEAFFGQGTRLTVV.